A selection of T cell receptor beta chains follows, all from one sample in a study of T-cell memory formation after mild COVID-19. One entry per CDR3 protein, called by TCRdb with MiXCR from the 5' RACE reads. In the table there are hundreds of thousands of distinct CDR3 sequences, about an eighth of which are singletons. The sequenced material came from PBMCs or a T cell subset sorted from them (not recorded which). Receptors were obtained from a man younger than 30 who had mild COVID-19 (a few samples of this study predate the infection). Cell type and time point are not known. The CDR3 runs from the conserved cysteine through the conserved F or W. Each record gives: CDR3 length, V gene, J gene, clone size, D gene, CDR3 protein, CDR3 DNA. D genes are given only for firm matches. A row's size may be missing; if present it is once, few, many or a size class.

cdr3_length: 15; v_call: TRBV7-6; j_call: TRBJ2-5; clone_size: many; d_call: NA; cdr3_aa: CASSFGNGLQETQYF; cdr3_nt: NA
cdr3_length: 17; v_call: TRBV6-5; j_call: TRBJ2-7; clone_size: once; d_call: NA; cdr3_aa: CASSYRCSGADSYEQYF; cdr3_nt: TGTGCCAGCAGTTACCGGTGCAGTGGCGCTGATTCCTACGAGCAGTACTTC
cdr3_length: 13; v_call: TRBV9; j_call: TRBJ2-3; clone_size: many; d_call: NA; cdr3_aa: CASSVGSTDTQYF; cdr3_nt: TGTGCCAGCAGTGTGGGCAGCACAGATACGCAGTATTTT
cdr3_length: 13; v_call: TRBV4-3; j_call: TRBJ1-5; clone_size: many; d_call: NA; cdr3_aa: CASSASSGQPQHF; cdr3_nt: TGCGCCAGCAGTGCCAGTTCTGGTCAGCCCCAGCATTTT
cdr3_length: 13; v_call: TRBV20-1; j_call: TRBJ2-1; clone_size: many; d_call: TRBD2; cdr3_aa: CSARDGLANEQFF; cdr3_nt: TGCAGTGCTAGAGATGGACTAGCTAATGAGCAGTTCTTC
cdr3_length: 15; v_call: TRBV4-3; j_call: TRBJ1-2; clone_size: many; d_call: NA; cdr3_aa: CASSQEGRGYNGYTF; cdr3_nt: TGCGCCAGCAGCCAAGAGGGCAGGGGATACAATGGCTACACCTTC
cdr3_length: 15; v_call: TRBV5-1; j_call: TRBJ2-5; clone_size: NA; d_call: TRBD1; cdr3_aa: CASFVGTGRLETQYF; cdr3_nt: TGCGCCAGCTTCGTAGGGACAGGGAGATTGGAGACCCAGTACTTC
cdr3_length: 14; v_call: TRBV4-3; j_call: TRBJ1-6; clone_size: few; d_call: NA; cdr3_aa: CASSQEVGDSPLHF; cdr3_nt: TGCGCCAGCAGCCAAGAAGTCGGAGATTCACCCCTCCACTTT
cdr3_length: 16; v_call: TRBV10-3; j_call: TRBJ2-6; clone_size: NA; d_call: TRBD1; cdr3_aa: CAILGQGTTGANVLTF; cdr3_nt: TGTGCCATCCTGGGACAGGGTACGACTGGGGCCAACGTCCTGACTTTC
cdr3_length: 13; v_call: TRBV7-2; j_call: TRBJ1-5; clone_size: NA; d_call: NA; cdr3_aa: CASSQSSNQPQHF; cdr3_nt: TGTGCCAGCAGCCAGAGTAGCAATCAGCCCCAGCATTTT
cdr3_length: 18; v_call: TRBV6-6; j_call: TRBJ1-6; clone_size: once; d_call: NA; cdr3_aa: CASSSPVGGRNFNSPLHF; cdr3_nt: TGTGCCAGCAGTTCCCCCGTCGGGGGGCGCAACTTTAATTCACCCCTCCACTTT
cdr3_length: 16; v_call: TRBV12-3/TRBV12-4; j_call: TRBJ2-7; clone_size: few; d_call: NA; cdr3_aa: CASSLLGEKASYEQYF; cdr3_nt: TGTGCCAGCAGTTTACTGGGCGAGAAGGCTTCCTACGAGCAGTACTTC
cdr3_length: 13; v_call: TRBV18; j_call: TRBJ2-1; clone_size: few; d_call: NA; cdr3_aa: CASSFTRDNEQFF; cdr3_nt: TGTGCCAGCTCCTTCACGAGAGACAATGAGCAGTTCTTC
cdr3_length: 15; v_call: TRBV19; j_call: TRBJ2-2; clone_size: many; d_call: TRBD1; cdr3_aa: CASSFGTGITGELFF; cdr3_nt: TGTGCCAGTAGTTTCGGGACAGGGATAACCGGGGAGCTGTTTTTT
cdr3_length: 13; v_call: TRBV25-1; j_call: TRBJ1-2; clone_size: few; d_call: NA; cdr3_aa: CASSEFIRYGYTF; cdr3_nt: TGTGCCAGCAGTGAATTCATCCGGTATGGCTACACCTTC
cdr3_length: 17; v_call: TRBV28; j_call: TRBJ2-5; clone_size: NA; d_call: TRBD1; cdr3_aa: CASSLLEGTGLLETQYF; cdr3_nt: TGTGCCAGCAGTTTATTAGAGGGGACAGGGCTTTTGGAGACCCAGTACTTC
cdr3_length: 15; v_call: TRBV6-5; j_call: TRBJ2-1; clone_size: few; d_call: NA; cdr3_aa: CASTRRVGSYNEQFF; cdr3_nt: TGTGCCAGCACTAGGCGGGTGGGCTCCTACAATGAGCAGTTCTTC
cdr3_length: 13; v_call: TRBV18; j_call: TRBJ1-3; clone_size: few; d_call: NA; cdr3_aa: CASSPDAGNTIYF; cdr3_nt: TGTGCCAGCTCACCCGACGCTGGAAACACCATATATTTT
cdr3_length: 14; v_call: TRBV12-3/TRBV12-4; j_call: TRBJ1-5; clone_size: NA; d_call: NA; cdr3_aa: CASSLTASNQPQHF; cdr3_nt: TGTGCCAGCAGTTTGACCGCTAGCAATCAGCCCCAGCATTTT
cdr3_length: 16; v_call: TRBV5-1; j_call: TRBJ2-1; clone_size: few; d_call: TRBD2; cdr3_aa: CASSKAGHEVSSEQFF; cdr3_nt: TGCGCCAGCAGCAAAGCGGGGCACGAAGTTTCGAGTGAGCAGTTCTTC
cdr3_length: 13; v_call: TRBV7-9; j_call: TRBJ1-1; clone_size: few; d_call: NA; cdr3_aa: CASSTRGNTEAFF; cdr3_nt: TGTGCCAGCAGCACCAGGGGGAACACTGAAGCTTTCTTT
cdr3_length: 14; v_call: TRBV11-2; j_call: TRBJ1-1; clone_size: few; d_call: NA; cdr3_aa: CASSLERRRREAFF; cdr3_nt: TGTGCCAGCAGCTTAGAAAGGAGGAGACGTGAAGCTTTCTTT